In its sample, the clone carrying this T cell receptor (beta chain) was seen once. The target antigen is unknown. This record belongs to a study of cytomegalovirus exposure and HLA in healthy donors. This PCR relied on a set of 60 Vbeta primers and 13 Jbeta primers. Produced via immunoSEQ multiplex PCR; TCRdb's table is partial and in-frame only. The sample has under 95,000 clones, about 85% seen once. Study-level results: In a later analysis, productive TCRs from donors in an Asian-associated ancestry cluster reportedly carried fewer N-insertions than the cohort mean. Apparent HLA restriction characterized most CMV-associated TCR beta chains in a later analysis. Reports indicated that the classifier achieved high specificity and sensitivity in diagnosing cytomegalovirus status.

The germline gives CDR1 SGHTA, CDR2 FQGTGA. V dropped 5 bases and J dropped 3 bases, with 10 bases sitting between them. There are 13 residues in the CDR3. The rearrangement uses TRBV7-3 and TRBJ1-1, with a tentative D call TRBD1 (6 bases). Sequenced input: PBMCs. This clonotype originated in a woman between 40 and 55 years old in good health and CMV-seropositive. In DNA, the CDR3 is TGTGCCAGCAGCGTACAGGGCCACACTGAAGCTTTCTTT. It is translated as CASSVQGHTEAFF.